This section outlines one T cell receptor beta chain sequence together with its context. This entry is derived from a study of blood T cell repertoires in COVID-19. The overall study: Spain, Italy and the United States supplied samples that represented acute and convalescent COVID-19. In each case, the material was cDNA or gDNA derived from T cells, B-cell-depleted T cells, or PBMCs.

In the original analysis: Amplification of reference gene primers was used by the study to estimate nucleated cell counts. Assay used: immunoSEQ multiplex PCR; TCRdb lists only in-frame clones, some missing. V, J and clone size reflect that table, while D and trimming were determined from the DNA. Found here are approximately 28,000 clones, approximately 79% of them singletons; the top ten hold 21%. Germline values: CDR1 SGHAT, CDR2 FQNNGV. Unmatched junction bases numbered 11, after V lost 6 bases and J lost 2 bases. The CDR3 is 16 residues long. The sample consisted of peripheral blood. V usage is TRBV11-2 and J usage is TRBJ2-3, with TRBD2 identical over 7 bases. The TCR comes from a boy under 10 years old with active or convalescent COVID-19. The CDR3 DNA follows: TGTGCCAGCAGTCTCCACCCGGGACTAACCACAGATACGCAGTATTTT. This translates into CASSLHPGLTTDTQYF.